This is a list of T cell receptor beta chains from one sample in a study of cytomegalovirus exposure and HLA in healthy donors. This table comes from immunoSEQ multiplex PCR, and its TCRdb copy is limited to in-frame clones, with some not included. Of 250,000 to 350,000 clones listed, about four fifths are singletons. The specimen sequenced was PBMCs. Receptors originate from a girl aged 2-10 years in good health and CMV-seronegative. Both conserved end residues are part of each CDR3. The D gene is left open where the match is weak. Part of the rows lack a size; the others show once, few, many or a class for expanded clones.

TRBJ1-5	once	TRBD1	TRBV18	TGTGCCAGCTCAGAACGACAGGGTAGCAATCAGCCCCAGCATTTT	CASSERQGSNQPQHF
TRBJ2-2	.	.	TRBV10-3	TGTGCCATCAGTGCAAGCGCCGCGAACACCGGGGAGCTGTTTTTT	CAISASAANTGELFF
TRBJ2-3	.	.	TRBV5-1	TGCGCCAGCAGCTTAGGAGGGGGCCGGGGCACAGATACGCAGTATTTT	CASSLGGGRGTDTQYF
TRBJ2-3	.	.	TRBV7-9	TGTGCCAGCAGCACAATAGCGGATACGCAGTATTTT	CASSTIADTQYF
TRBJ1-1	.	.	TRBV5-5	TGTGCCAGCAGCTTGTATAAGGTAGCTCCCGAAGCTTTCTTT	CASSLYKVAPEAFF
TRBJ2-3	.	TRBD2	TRBV29-1	TGCAGCGTGCGGGGGGTGCTCGGGGATACGCAGTATTTT	CSVRGVLGDTQYF
TRBJ2-1	.	.	TRBV27	TGTGCCAGCAGTCAATCTTCTACAGTCAATGAGCAGTTCTTC	CASSQSSTVNEQFF
TRBJ1-1	few	.	TRBV4-2	TGTGCCAGCAGCCAAGATCCGAGGAACACTGAAGCTTTCTTT	CASSQDPRNTEAFF
TRBJ2-7	.	TRBD1	TRBV9	TGTGCCAGCAGCCCCCGACAGGGTTTCGACGAGCAGTACTTC	CASSPRQGFDEQYF
TRBJ2-5	.	.	TRBV29-1	TGCAGCGTTTGGTTTGTGGAGGGCTCGGAGACCCAGTACTTC	CSVWFVEGSETQYF
TRBJ1-1	few	TRBD1	TRBV5-1	TGCGCCAGCAGCGTGGGGGACAGGGTGGGGCCGAACACTGAAGCTTTCTTT	CASSVGDRVGPNTEAFF
TRBJ2-3	.	TRBD2	TRBV4-1	TGCGCCAGCAGCCAATGGGGAGGGAGGGCCGCAGATACGCAGTATTTT	CASSQWGGRAADTQYF
TRBJ2-2	.	TRBD1	TRBV28	TGTGCCGGCCAAAGAGGGGGCGATACCGGGGAGCTGTTTTTT	CAGQRGGDTGELFF
TRBJ1-4	.	.	TRBV20-1	TGCAGTGCAAGGGGGACAAATAAACTGTTTTTT	CSARGTNKLFF
TRBJ2-7	few	TRBD1	TRBV19	TGTGCCAGTCGCAGGACAGGGGCCTACGAGCAGTACTTC	CASRRTGAYEQYF
TRBJ2-2	.	.	TRBV7-3	TGTGCCAGCAGCTTCCAGGGTGGCGGGGAGCTGTTTTTT	CASSFQGGGELFF
TRBJ2-7	.	TRBD2	TRBV15	TGTGCCACCAGCAGAGCGGGCCTAGCGGGGGGATCCTTAGTTGAGCAGTACTTC	CATSRAGLAGGSLVEQYF
TRBJ1-2	.	TRBD1	TRBV9	TGTGCCAGCAGCTCAACTTTGACAGGGAACTATGGCTACACCTTC	CASSSTLTGNYGYTF
TRBJ1-4	.	.	TRBV4-1	TGCGCCAGCAGCTTTCCCGGGACTAGGGGTGAAAAACTGTTTTTT	CASSFPGTRGEKLFF
TRBJ2-7	once	TRBD2	TRBV7-8	TGTGCCAGCAGCCCCTCGGTTCGCTCCGGGACTAGCACCTACGAGCAGTACTTC	CASSPSVRSGTSTYEQYF
TRBJ2-1	few	.	TRBV10-2	TGCGCCAGCAGTGTGCTAAGGTTTTTGGGCTCCGAGCAGTTCTTC	CASSVLRFLGSEQFF
TRBJ1-5	.	TRBD1	TRBV28	TGTGCCAGCAGTTCGCCCGGACAGGGTGGACAGCCCCAGCATTTT	CASSSPGQGGQPQHF
TRBJ1-1	.	.	TRBV28	TGTGCCAGCAGTTTCTCGGCGCGGGGAGTTGTGAACACTGAAGCTTTCTTT	CASSFSARGVVNTEAFF
TRBJ2-7	.	.	TRBV7-3	TGTGCCAGCAGCTTAAGGGGGGGCCTAATTTACGAGCAGTACTTC	CASSLRGGLIYEQYF
TRBJ2-7	.	TRBD2	TRBV2	TGTGCCAGCAGTGAATACGGACTAGATACCGACGAGCAGTACTTC	CASSEYGLDTDEQYF
TRBJ2-7	.	TRBD2	TRBV5-6	TGTGCCAGCAGCTGGGGACTAGCAGGCTACGAGCAGTACTTC	CASSWGLAGYEQYF
TRBJ2-7	.	TRBD1	TRBV18	TGTGCCAGCTCGCGAGACAGGGGAGACGAGCAGTACTTC	CASSRDRGDEQYF
TRBJ2-5	.	.	TRBV25-1	TGTGCCAGCGGGCTGGGTTCATCGGAGACCCAGTACTTC	CASGLGSSETQYF
TRBJ1-6	.	TRBD1	TRBV4-1	TGCGCCAGCAGCCAACCGCGGGGACAGCTTAATTCACCCCTCCACTTT	CASSQPRGQLNSPLHF
TRBJ2-5	.	TRBD1	TRBV14	TGTGCCAGCAGCCAAGATGGGACAGGGCGGGAGACCCAGTACTTC	CASSQDGTGRETQYF
TRBJ2-3	.	TRBD2	TRBV4-2	TGTGCCAGCAGCCAAGGTCCGAGCGGGAGGGACACAGATACGCAGTATTTT	CASSQGPSGRDTDTQYF
TRBJ2-1	few	TRBD1	TRBV5-1	TGCGCCAGCAGCATAGACAGGGTGGGCTACAATGAGCAGTTCTTC	CASSIDRVGYNEQFF
TRBJ2-3	.	TRBD2	TRBV14	TGTGCCAGCAGCCAAGAGAGCGGGCGACTAGCGGGAGAAGATACGCAGTATTTT	CASSQESGRLAGEDTQYF
TRBJ2-7	.	TRBD2	TRBV14	TGTGCCAGCAGCCAAGGACTAGCGGGAGCCTACGAGCAGTACTTC	CASSQGLAGAYEQYF
TRBJ2-7	.	TRBD1	TRBV7-9	TGTGCCAGCAGCCTCCGACAGGGGGCAAATACGCACGAGCAGTACTTC	CASSLRQGANTHEQYF
TRBJ2-6	.	.	TRBV5-8	TGTGCCAGCAGCCCACGGGAGAGGGCCTTCATGAACGTCCTGACTTTC	CASSPRERAFMNVLTF
TRBJ1-2	.	.	TRBV4-2	TGTGCCAGCAGCCAACAGGAACTCTATGGCTACACCTTC	CASSQQELYGYTF
TRBJ2-1	.	TRBD2	TRBV7-9	TGTGCCAGCAGCAAGGACAGAGGGACTAGCGGGCAACACAATGAGCAGTTCTTC	CASSKDRGTSGQHNEQFF
TRBJ2-1	few	.	TRBV30	TGTGCCTGGAGTGTAACTAGCTACAATGAGCAGTTCTTC	CAWSVTSYNEQFF
TRBJ1-5	.	.	TRBV23-1	TGCGCCAGCAGCCCTAGCATAGGCAGGCTGAGGCAGCCCCAGCATTTT	CASSPSIGRLRQPQHF
TRBJ1-2	.	.	TRBV15	TGTGCCACCAGTTCAGGATCCAACTATGGCTACACCTTC	CATSSGSNYGYTF